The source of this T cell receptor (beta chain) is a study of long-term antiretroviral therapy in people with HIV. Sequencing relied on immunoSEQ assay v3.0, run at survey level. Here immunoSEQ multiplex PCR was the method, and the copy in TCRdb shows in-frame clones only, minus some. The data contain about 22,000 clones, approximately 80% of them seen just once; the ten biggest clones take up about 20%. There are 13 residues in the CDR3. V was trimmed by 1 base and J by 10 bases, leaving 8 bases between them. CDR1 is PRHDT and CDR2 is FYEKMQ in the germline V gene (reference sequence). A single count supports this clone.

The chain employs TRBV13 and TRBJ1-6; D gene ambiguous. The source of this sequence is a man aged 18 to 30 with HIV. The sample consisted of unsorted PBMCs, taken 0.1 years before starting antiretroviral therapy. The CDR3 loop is CASSLDPHSPLHF. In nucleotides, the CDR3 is TGTGCCAGCAGCTTAGATCCCCACTCACCCCTCCACTTT.